These 3 T cell receptor beta chains came from one sample sequenced in a study of blood T cell repertoires in COVID-19. Clones were sequenced by immunoSEQ multiplex PCR, and TCRdb holds only the in-frame ones, with some missing. The profile shows roughly 240,000 clones, 70% to 90% of them singletons. The source material was PBMCs or T cells enriched from blood (not recorded which). The receptors come from a woman aged 40 to 50 with acute COVID-19.

V and J are TRBV19 and TRBJ1-5; D unclear. V shed 9 bases and J shed 6 bases, with 18 bases lying between them. Germline lookup yields CDR1 LNHDA and CDR2 SQIVND (reference sequence). There are 14 residues in the CDR3. The CDR3 loop reads CARHGWVEGQPQHF. CDR3 nucleotide sequence: TGTGCCAGACACGGGTGGGTAGAGGGTCAGCCCCAGCATTTT. The variable domain in full, with the rest retrieved from reference TRBV19 and TRBJ1-5, is DGGITQSPKYLFRKEGQNVTLSCEQNLNHDAMYWYRQDPGQGLRLIYYSQIVNDFQKGDIAEGYSVSREKKESFPLTVTSAQKNPTAFYLCARHGWVEGQPQHFGDGTRLSIL.

J is TRBJ2-1 and V is TRBV9, with 7 bases that match TRBD2. V lost 4 bases to trimming and J lost 5 bases; unmatched junction nucleotides: 12. Germline lookup yields CDR1 SGDLS and CDR2 YYNGEE. This CDR3 contains 16 residues. CDR3 nucleotides: TGTGCCAGCAGCCACCTGTTCGGGAGGCCTAACAATGAGCAGTTCTTC. It specifies CASSHLFGRPNNEQFF. The full variable domain, in which reference TRBV9 and TRBJ2-1 provide the parts outside the CDR3, is DSGVTQTPKHLITATGQRVTLRCSPRSGDLSVYWYQQSLDQGLQFLIQYYNGEERAKGNILERFSAQQFPDLHSELNLSSLELGDSALYFCASSHLFGRPNNEQFFGPGTRLTVL.

The genes are TRBV7-9 and TRBJ1-2; 7 bases map to TRBD1. The J segment lost 3 bases and the V segment lost 0 bases, leaving 1 base of the junction unmatched. Germline V CDR1 and CDR2: SEHNR, FQNEAQ (reference sequence). This CDR3 spans 14 amino acids. The CDR3 reads CASSLATGHYGYTF. The CDR3 DNA reads TGTGCCAGCAGCTTAGCGACAGGGCACTATGGCTACACCTTC.